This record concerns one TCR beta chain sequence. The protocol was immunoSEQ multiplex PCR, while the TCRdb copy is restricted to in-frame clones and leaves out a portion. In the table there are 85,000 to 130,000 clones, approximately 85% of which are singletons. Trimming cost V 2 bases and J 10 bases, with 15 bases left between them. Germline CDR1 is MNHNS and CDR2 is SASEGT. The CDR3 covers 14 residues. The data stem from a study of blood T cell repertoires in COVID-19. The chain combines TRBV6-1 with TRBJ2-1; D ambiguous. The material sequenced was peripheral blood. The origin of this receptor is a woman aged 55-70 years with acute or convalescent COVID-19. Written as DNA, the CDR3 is TGTGCCAGCAGTGAAACCCTCGACTTGAACGAGCAGTTCTTC. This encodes CASSETLDLNEQFF.